This paragraph reports one TCR beta chain. This record comes from a study of shared clonotypes between healthy human individuals. TCRdb keeps only in-frame clones here, not all; method: immunoSEQ multiplex PCR. The sample contains around 2.3 million clones, around 95% of which appear only once. V was clipped by 5 bases and J by 0 bases; unmatched bases: 2. Germline CDR1 reads MGHRA; CDR2 reads YSYEKL. The CDR3 consists of 15 residues. The TCR sequence derives from a man aged 18 to 35 in good health. The chain carries TRBV4-1 and TRBJ1-4; 8 nucleotides line up with TRBD1. The sequenced sample consisted of naive CD4+ T cells sorted from blood. Noted subset: CD45RA+ positively selected. The CDR3 DNA reads as TGCGCCAGCAGCAAGGGACAGGCAACTAATGAAAAACTGTTTTTT. Translated, it gives CASSKGQATNEKLFF.